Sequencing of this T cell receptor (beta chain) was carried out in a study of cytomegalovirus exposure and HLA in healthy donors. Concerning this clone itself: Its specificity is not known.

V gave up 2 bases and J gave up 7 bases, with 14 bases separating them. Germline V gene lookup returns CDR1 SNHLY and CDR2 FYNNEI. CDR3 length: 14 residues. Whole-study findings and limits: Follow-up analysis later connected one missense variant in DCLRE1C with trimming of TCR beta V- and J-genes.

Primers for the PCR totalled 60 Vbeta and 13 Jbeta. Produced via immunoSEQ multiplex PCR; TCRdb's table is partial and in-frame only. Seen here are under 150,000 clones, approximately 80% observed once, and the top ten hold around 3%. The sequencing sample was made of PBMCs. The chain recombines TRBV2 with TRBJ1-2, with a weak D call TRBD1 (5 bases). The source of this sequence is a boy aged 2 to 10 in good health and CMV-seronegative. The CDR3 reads CASSERQGGGGYTF. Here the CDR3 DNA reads TGTGCCAGCAGTGAAAGGCAGGGAGGTGGTGGCTACACCTTC.